Each of the 14 T cell receptor beta chains below was sequenced from the same sample in a study of T cells after posttransplantation cyclophosphamide (dated by TCRdb to the mid-2010s). The library was produced with the immunoSEQ multiplex PCR assay. Not all clones reach the TCRdb copy of this immuneACCESS table, which keeps in-frame sequences only. Checked studies attribute under half of the gap to unresolved V genes and leave the rest unexplained. In this sample the table shows 11,000 to 15,000 clones, roughly 71% of which occur a single time. 0.95% to 1.5% of the sample is taken by the ten largest. Specimen: memory CD4+ T cells sorted from PBMCs. The receptors come from a man in his fifties or sixties.

This clone was seen once. The chain has TRBV4-1 and TRBJ1-1; no clear D gene. Trimming took 1 base from V and 1 from J, leaving 16 bases between them. The CDR3 covers 17 residues. Germline CDR1 reads MGHRA; CDR2 reads YSYEKL. Written as DNA, the CDR3 is TGCGCCAGCAGCCAAGTTTGGAGGCGGGCGACGAACACTGAAGCTTTCTTT. Its translation is CASSQVWRRATNTEAFF.

This sequence joins TRBV27 and TRBJ2-7; D might be TRBD1 (5 bases). The V gene lost 4 bases and the J gene lost 2 bases, with 24 bases spanning the gap. The CDR3 length is 18 residues. Germline V gene sequence: CDR1 MNHEY, CDR2 SMNVEV (reference sequence). CDR3 loop: CASSSNQLGHRGAYEQYF. CDR3 bases: TGTGCCAGCAGTTCGAACCAGCTAGGACACCGCGGAGCCTACGAGCAGTACTTC.

This chain uses TRBV20-1 with TRBJ1-1; D call uncertain. The CDR3 loop spans 11 amino acids. Trimming removed 5 bases at V and 1 base at J, with 5 bases between. Germline CDR1 reads DFQATT; CDR2 reads SNEGSKA (reference sequence). The DNA for the CDR3 is TGCAGTGCTCGGGGGAACACTGAAGCTTTCTTT. Protein: CSARGNTEAFF.

The chain couples TRBV10-3 to TRBJ1-1; 9 bases are a match to TRBD1. The CDR3 contains 15 residues. The V and J ends lost 4 bases and 5 bases, in that order; junction bases with no gene match: 8. From germline, CDR1 is ENHRY and CDR2 SYGVKD. The DNA for the CDR3 is TGTGCCATCAGTGGGGGGACAGGGATCGTTACTGAAGCTTTCTTT. Amino acids: CAISGGTGIVTEAFF.

The gene calls are TRBV5-4 and TRBJ2-5; no definite D call. The CDR3 totals 13 residues. Germline-derived CDR1 and CDR2 are SGHNT and YYREEE (reference sequence). Deletions cut 8 bases from V and 1 base from J, with 12 bases between. In DNA, the CDR3 is TGTGCCAGTCAACCTAACGTCCAAGAGACCCAGTACTTC. Protein product: CASQPNVQETQYF.

The chain uses TRBV10-3 and TRBJ2-2; D is unclear. Looked up from germline, CDR1 is ENHRY and CDR2 is SYGVKD. V was cut by 4 bases and J by 7 bases, with 10 bases left in between. The CDR3 spans 13 residues. CDR3 loop: CAISVGFHGELFF. The CDR3 region has the DNA TGTGCCATCAGTGTCGGGTTTCACGGGGAGCTGTTTTTT.

The V and J genes are TRBV2 and TRBJ2-1, with 10 nucleotides matching TRBD2. This CDR3 contains 15 residues. V was pared by 4 bases and J by 3 bases, with 3 bases of the junction left unmatched. From germline, CDR1 is SNHLY and CDR2 FYNNEI. The chain's CDR3 is CASSVGTSVYNEQFF. Here the CDR3 DNA reads TGTGCCAGCAGTGTTGGGACTAGCGTCTACAATGAGCAGTTCTTC.

CDR3 sequence (DNA): TGTGCCAGCAGCTTAGGTGCGGGGGCAGATACGCAGTATTTT. Protein product: CASSLGAGADTQYF. J is TRBJ2-3 and V is TRBV7-2, with 7 bases that match TRBD2. The CDR3 consists of 14 residues. The trim removed 1 base at V and 4 bases at J, leaving 2 bases unmatched. Per the germline V gene, CDR1 is SGHTA and CDR2 is FQGNSA.

The J gene is TRBJ2-5, the V gene TRBV7-2; D remains ambiguous. This CDR3 is 13 amino acids long. CDR1 and CDR2 (germline): SGHTA, FQGNSA. V was shortened by 2 bases and J by 5 bases, with 9 bases between the two germline ends. The CDR3 DNA reads as TGTGCCAGCAGCTTATTTCGAGAGGAGACCCAGTACTTC. Its translation is CASSLFREETQYF.

This sequence joins TRBV4-2 and TRBJ2-1; TRBD2 is a possible D gene (6 bases). The CDR3 totals 16 residues. Trimming removed 0 bases at V and 8 bases at J, with 17 bases between. Germline values: CDR1 LGHNA, CDR2 YNFKEQ. The CDR3: CASSQDGTGVSDEQFF. In DNA form, the CDR3 reads TGTGCCAGCAGCCAAGACGGAACGGGAGTAAGCGATGAGCAGTTCTTC.

The chain couples TRBV5-4 to TRBJ2-3; the match to TRBD2 covers 7 bases. The CDR3 totals 16 residues. The junction had 14 bases not matched to a gene; V was cut back by 4 bases and J by 6 bases. The germline V gene encodes CDR1 SGHNT and CDR2 YYREEE (reference sequence). CDR3 amino acids: CASSQDVAGVVDTQYF. In DNA form, the CDR3 reads TGTGCCAGCAGCCAGGACGTCGCGGGGGTGGTGGATACGCAGTATTTT.

The chain recombines TRBV15 with TRBJ2-7, with 11 bases matching TRBD1. The CDR3 sequence is 14 residues long. Trimming cost V 5 bases and J 1 base; bases outside gene matches: 1. CDR1 and CDR2 from the germline V gene are LNHNV and YYDKDF (reference sequence). CDR3 nucleotide sequence: TGTGCCACCAGCCGGGACAGGGGGTCCTACGAGCAGTACTTC. This encodes CATSRDRGSYEQYF.

V usage is TRBV5-8 and J usage is TRBJ1-3; D might be TRBD1 (6 bases). V lost 4 bases, J lost 0 bases, and 11 bases lay in between. This CDR3 is 15 amino acids long. Germline assignment: CDR1 SGHTS and CDR2 YDEGEE. CDR3 region: CASSRDIGSGNTIYF. CDR3 nucleotide sequence: TGTGCCAGCAGCAGGGACATCGGCTCTGGAAACACCATATATTTT.

This clone was counted between two and nine times. The chain combines TRBV13 with TRBJ1-3; TRBD1 might be the D (6 bases). In germline, CDR1 is PRHDT, CDR2 FYEKMQ (reference sequence). The V end was cut by 3 bases, the J end by 0 bases, with 9 bases between. This CDR3 region has 15 residues. CDR3 residues: CASSFGQNSGNTIYF. The CDR3 DNA follows: TGTGCCAGCAGCTTCGGACAGAACTCTGGAAACACCATATATTTT.